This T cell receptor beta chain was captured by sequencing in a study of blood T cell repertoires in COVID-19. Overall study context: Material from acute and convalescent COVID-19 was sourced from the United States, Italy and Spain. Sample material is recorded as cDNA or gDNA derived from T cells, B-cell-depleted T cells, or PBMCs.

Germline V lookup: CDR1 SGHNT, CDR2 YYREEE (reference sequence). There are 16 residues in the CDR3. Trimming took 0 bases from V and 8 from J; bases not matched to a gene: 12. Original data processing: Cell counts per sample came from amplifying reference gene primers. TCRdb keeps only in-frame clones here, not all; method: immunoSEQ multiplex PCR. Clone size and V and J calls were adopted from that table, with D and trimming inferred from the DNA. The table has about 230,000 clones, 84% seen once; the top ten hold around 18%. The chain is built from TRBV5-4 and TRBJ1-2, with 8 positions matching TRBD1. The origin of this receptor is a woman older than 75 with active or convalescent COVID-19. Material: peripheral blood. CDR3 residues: CASSLGAWDRRNGYTF. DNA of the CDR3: TGTGCCAGCAGCTTGGGGGCCTGGGACAGGCGTAACGGCTACACCTTC.